This paragraph reports one T cell receptor (beta chain). The CDR3 spans 15 residues. Looked up from germline, CDR1 is ENHRY and CDR2 is SYGVKD. Trimming took 0 bases from V and 0 from J, leaving 8 bases between them. The data are from a study of cytomegalovirus exposure and HLA in healthy donors. Researchers ran the PCR with 60 Vbeta and 13 Jbeta primers. TCRdb's table, derived via immunoSEQ multiplex PCR, lists solely in-frame clones and lacks some. The sample lists some 150,000 clones, about three fifths seen once, with around 7.1% in the top ten. This TCR came from a woman aged 60-75 years in good health and CMV-seropositive. The chain carries TRBV10-3 and TRBJ1-2; no clear D gene. Sequencing input: PBMCs. The CDR3 nucleotides are TGTGCCATCAGTGAGTCGGGCAGTGCTAACTATGGCTACACCTTC. Translated, it gives CAISESGSANYGYTF.